The subject of this entry is one T cell receptor beta chain. The antigen remains unidentified. All of the donors resided in Nashville, Tennessee, and each was a Caucasian adult. V was cut by 6 bases and J by 2 bases, with 15 bases left in between. The CDR3 is 15 residues long. CDR1 and CDR2 from the germline V gene are SNHLY and FYNNEI. The sample comes from a study of shared clonotypes between healthy human individuals. Study summary: Each donor's CD4 naive and CD4 memory cells filled three plates apiece, CD8 naive two, and CD8 memory one.

Whole-study results and caveats: About 5% of naive CD4 clonotypes were shared across four donors.

TCRdb's copy holds only in-frame clones and misses some; the assay was immunoSEQ multiplex PCR. This table has about 680,000 clones, 55% to 85% appearing once. The sample taken for sequencing was memory CD4+ T cells sorted from blood. Subset of the sample: CD45RA-negative fraction. The chain carries TRBV2 and TRBJ2-3; D may be TRBD2 (6 bases). The receptor comes from a woman aged 25 to 39 in good health. This CDR3 reads CASRGGSANTDTQYF. CDR3 DNA sequence: TGTGCCAGCAGGGGAGGATCTGCCAACACAGATACGCAGTATTTT.